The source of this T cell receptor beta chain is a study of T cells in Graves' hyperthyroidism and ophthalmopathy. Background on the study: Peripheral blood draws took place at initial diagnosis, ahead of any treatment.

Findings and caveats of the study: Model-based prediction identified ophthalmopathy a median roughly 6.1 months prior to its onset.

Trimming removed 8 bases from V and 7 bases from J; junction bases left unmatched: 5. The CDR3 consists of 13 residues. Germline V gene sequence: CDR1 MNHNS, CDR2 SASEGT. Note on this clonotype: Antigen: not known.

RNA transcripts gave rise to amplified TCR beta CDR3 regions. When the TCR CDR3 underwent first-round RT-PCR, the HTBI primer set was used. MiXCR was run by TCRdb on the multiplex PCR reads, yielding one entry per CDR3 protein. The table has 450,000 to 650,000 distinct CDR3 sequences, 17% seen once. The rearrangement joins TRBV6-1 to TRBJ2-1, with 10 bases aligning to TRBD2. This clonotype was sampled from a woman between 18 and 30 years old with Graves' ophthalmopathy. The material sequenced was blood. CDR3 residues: CASELAGLNEQFF. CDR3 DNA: TGTGCCAGCGAACTAGCGGGACTGAATGAGCAGTTCTTC.